A single sample is the source of the 4 T cell receptor beta chains below, sequenced in a study of shared clonotypes between healthy human individuals. Here immunoSEQ multiplex PCR was the method, and the copy in TCRdb shows in-frame clones only, minus some. The sample has about 1.5 million clones, under 99% seen once; the top ten hold approximately 0.45%. Sequencing was carried out using naive CD4+ T cells sorted from blood. The subset: CD45RA+ positively selected. The receptors here all came from a man aged 30 to 45 in good health.

This chain joins TRBV4-3 and TRBJ1-2; D not certain. The CDR3 has 16 amino acids. The germline V gene has CDR1 LGHNA and CDR2 YSLEER. The V end was cut by 4 bases, the J end by 5 bases, with 20 bases between. The CDR3 region is CASSRTDGVGPYGYTF. CDR3 bases: TGCGCCAGCAGCCGAACGGACGGCGTGGGCCCTTATGGCTACACCTTC.

In the case of this clone: At one of its ends the junction is not consistent with the germline gene, which may arise from a read error. This chain connects TRBV18 to TRBJ2-5; D ambiguous. Germline values: CDR1 KGHSH, CDR2 LQKENI. The CDR3 has 11 residues. DNA for the CDR3: TGTGCCACCTCAGTCTTAGAGACCCAGTACTTC. Its protein product is CATSVLETQYF.

V usage is TRBV27 and J usage is TRBJ2-1; possibly TRBD2 for D (6 bases). From germline, CDR1 is MNHEY and CDR2 SMNVEV (reference sequence). Trimming stripped 5 bases from V and 10 bases from J, with 21 bases between. The CDR3 has 15 residues. The CDR3 DNA sequence: TGTGCCAGCAGTATCTCCGGGACTCGACCTCTAGAGCAGTTCTTC. As protein: CASSISGTRPLEQFF.

The chain links TRBV9 to TRBJ1-1; the match to TRBD1 covers 8 bases. The V segment lost 0 bases and the J segment 7 bases; nucleotides outside the gene matches: 5. There are 14 residues in the CDR3. Germline values: CDR1 SGDLS, CDR2 YYNGEE. CDR3 DNA: TGTGCCAGCAGCGTAGCTGGACAGGGAAGTGAAGCTTTCTTT. This sequence encodes CASSVAGQGSEAFF.